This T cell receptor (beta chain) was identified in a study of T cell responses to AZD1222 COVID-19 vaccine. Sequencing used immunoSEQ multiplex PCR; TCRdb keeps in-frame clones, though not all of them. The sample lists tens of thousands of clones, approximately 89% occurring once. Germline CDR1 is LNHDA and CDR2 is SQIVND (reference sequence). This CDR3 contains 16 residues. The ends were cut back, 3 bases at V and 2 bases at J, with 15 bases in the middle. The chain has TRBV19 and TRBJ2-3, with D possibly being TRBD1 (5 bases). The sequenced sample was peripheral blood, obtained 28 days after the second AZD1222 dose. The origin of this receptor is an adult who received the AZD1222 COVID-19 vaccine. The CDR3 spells CASSILARAVTDTQYF. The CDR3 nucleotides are TGTGCCAGTAGTATCCTGGCCAGGGCTGTCACAGATACGCAGTATTTT.